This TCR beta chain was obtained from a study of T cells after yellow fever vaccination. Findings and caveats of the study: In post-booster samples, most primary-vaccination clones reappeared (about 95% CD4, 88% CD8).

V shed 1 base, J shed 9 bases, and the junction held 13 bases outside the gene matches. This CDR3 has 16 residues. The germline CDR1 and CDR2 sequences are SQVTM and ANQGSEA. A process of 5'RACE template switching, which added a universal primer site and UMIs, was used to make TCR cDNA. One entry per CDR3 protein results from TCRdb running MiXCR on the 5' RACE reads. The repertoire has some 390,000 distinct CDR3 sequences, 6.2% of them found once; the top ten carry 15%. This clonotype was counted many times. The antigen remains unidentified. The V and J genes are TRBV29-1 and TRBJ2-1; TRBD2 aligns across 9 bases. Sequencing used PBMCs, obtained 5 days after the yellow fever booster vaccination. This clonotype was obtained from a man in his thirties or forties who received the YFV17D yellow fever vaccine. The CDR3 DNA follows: TGCAGCGTTGAAGGCTCGCGGGGGGGGGCGGGAGCTGAGCAGTTCTTC. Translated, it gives CSVEGSRGGAGAEQFF.